This T cell receptor (beta chain) originates from a study of blood T cell repertoires in COVID-19. Study background: The samples span acute and convalescent COVID-19 from the United States, Italy and Spain. Nucleic acid was either cDNA or gDNA, and it came from T cells, B-cell-depleted T cells, or PBMCs.

How the authors handled the data: Scientists estimated how many nucleated cells there were by amplifying reference gene primers. Libraries were prepared by immunoSEQ multiplex PCR; TCRdb keeps only in-frame clonotypes and omits some of them. That table furnishes V, J and clone size, whereas the DNA furnished D and trimming. This sample has over 30,000 clones, with around 93% found just once. Germline-derived CDR1 and CDR2 are SGHRS and YFSETQ. Deletions cut 3 bases from V and 2 bases from J, with 14 bases between. This CDR3 is built from 15 residues. This receptor was taken from a human donor in a cohort sampled during active COVID-19. The specimen sequenced was peripheral blood. The J gene is TRBJ2-5, the V gene TRBV5-1; D remains unclear. The CDR3 loop is CASSYQPGPQETQYF. CDR3 nucleotide sequence: TGCGCCAGCAGCTACCAACCGGGTCCTCAAGAGACCCAGTACTTC.